This T cell receptor beta chain was recovered during a study of blood T cell repertoires in COVID-19. The assay was immunoSEQ multiplex PCR, and TCRdb's table has in-frame clones only and misses some. There are some 430,000 clones in the sample; 90% occur only once, and 0.6% lies in the top ten. The J segment lost 8 bases and the V segment lost 0 bases, leaving 13 bases of the junction unmatched. The CDR3 is made up of 17 amino acids. From germline, CDR1 is SNHLY and CDR2 FYNNEI. The TCR sequence derives from a man younger than 35 who had recovered from COVID-19. The sample consisted of PBMCs or T cells enriched from blood (not recorded which). This sequence joins TRBV2 and TRBJ1-2, with 9 nucleotides matching TRBD1. The CDR3 region is CASSEALGNRGREGYTF. The CDR3 DNA sequence: TGTGCCAGCAGTGAAGCGCTGGGGAACAGGGGGCGAGAAGGCTACACCTTC.